The clone carrying this T cell receptor (beta chain) was counted at least ten times. The data were obtained in a study of T-cell reconstitution after alpha-beta-depleted transplantation in children. The TCRbeta library incorporated unique molecular identifiers. MiXCR, run by TCRdb on the PCR reads, gives a single entry per CDR3 protein. There are roughly 300,000 distinct CDR3 sequences in the sample; around a tenth occur only once, and 2% to 3% lies in the top ten. CDR3 length equals 16 residues. Germline V CDR1 and CDR2: SGHRS, YFSETQ. The V end was cut by 1 base, the J end by 1 base, with 11 bases between.

Sequences were derived from PBMCs from the stem cell graft donor, sampled from the stem cell graft. This receptor was taken from a human donor who donated a stem cell graft to a child with acute lymphoblastic leukemia. The chain joins TRBV5-1 to TRBJ2-2, with D possibly called TRBD1 or TRBD2 (5 bases each). The CDR3: CASSLTGTENTGELFF. The CDR3 nucleotides read TGCGCCAGCAGCTTGACCGGGACGGAGAACACCGGGGAGCTGTTTTTT.